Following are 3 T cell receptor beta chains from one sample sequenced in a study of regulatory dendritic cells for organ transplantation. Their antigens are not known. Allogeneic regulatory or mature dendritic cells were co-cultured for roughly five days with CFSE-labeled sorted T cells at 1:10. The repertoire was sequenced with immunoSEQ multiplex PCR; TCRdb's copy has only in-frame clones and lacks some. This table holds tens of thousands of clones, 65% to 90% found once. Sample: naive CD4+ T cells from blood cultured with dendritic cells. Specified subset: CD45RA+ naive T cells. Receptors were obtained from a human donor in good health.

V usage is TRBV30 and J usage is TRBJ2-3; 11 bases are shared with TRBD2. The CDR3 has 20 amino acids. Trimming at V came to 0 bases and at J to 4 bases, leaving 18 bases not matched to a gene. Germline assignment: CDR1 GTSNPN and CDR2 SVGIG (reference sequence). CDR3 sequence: CAWSVRASGGPARGSDTQYF. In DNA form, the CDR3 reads TGTGCCTGGAGTGTACGCGCTAGCGGGGGGCCGGCAAGGGGTTCAGATACGCAGTATTTT.

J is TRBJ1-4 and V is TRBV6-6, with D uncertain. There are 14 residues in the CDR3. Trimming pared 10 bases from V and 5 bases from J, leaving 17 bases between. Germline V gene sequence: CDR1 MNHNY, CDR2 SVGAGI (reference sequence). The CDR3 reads CAIQRAGLNEKLFF. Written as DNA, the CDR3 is TGTGCCATCCAAAGGGCCGGTTTAAATGAAAAACTGTTTTTT.

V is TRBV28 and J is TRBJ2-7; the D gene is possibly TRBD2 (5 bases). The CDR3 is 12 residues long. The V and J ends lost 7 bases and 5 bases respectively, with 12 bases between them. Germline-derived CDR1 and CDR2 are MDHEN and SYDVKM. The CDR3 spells CASKSGMNEQYF. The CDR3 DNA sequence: TGTGCCAGCAAATCGGGGATGAACGAGCAGTACTTC. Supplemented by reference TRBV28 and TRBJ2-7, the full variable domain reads DVKVTQSSRYLVKRTGEKVFLECVQDMDHENMFWYRQDPGLGLRLIYFSYDVKMKEKGDIPEGYSVSREKKERFSLILESASTNQTSMYLCASKSGMNEQYFGPGTRLTVT.